This T cell receptor (beta chain) was recorded in a study of PD-1 blockade in classical Hodgkin lymphoma. Every patient had relapsed following autologous stem cell transplantation, and cohorts differed in brentuximab vedotin exposure. With 4 bases removed from V and 2 bases from J, the gap between germline ends came to 11 bases. The CDR3 contains 14 residues. Germline V gene data show CDR1 as SGHTA and CDR2 as FQGTGA. TCRdb keeps only in-frame clones here, not all; method: immunoSEQ multiplex PCR. The table includes around 99,000 clones, roughly 81% detected once. This chain links TRBV7-3 with TRBJ2-5; tentatively, D is TRBD2 (5 bases). This TCR came from a human donor with classical Hodgkin lymphoma. The sample was peripheral blood mononuclear cells (PBMCs), taken before the second cycle of nivolumab. The CDR3 region has the DNA TGTGCCAGCAGCTCCACTAGGGAACAAGAGACCCAGTACTTC. Amino acids: CASSSTREQETQYF.